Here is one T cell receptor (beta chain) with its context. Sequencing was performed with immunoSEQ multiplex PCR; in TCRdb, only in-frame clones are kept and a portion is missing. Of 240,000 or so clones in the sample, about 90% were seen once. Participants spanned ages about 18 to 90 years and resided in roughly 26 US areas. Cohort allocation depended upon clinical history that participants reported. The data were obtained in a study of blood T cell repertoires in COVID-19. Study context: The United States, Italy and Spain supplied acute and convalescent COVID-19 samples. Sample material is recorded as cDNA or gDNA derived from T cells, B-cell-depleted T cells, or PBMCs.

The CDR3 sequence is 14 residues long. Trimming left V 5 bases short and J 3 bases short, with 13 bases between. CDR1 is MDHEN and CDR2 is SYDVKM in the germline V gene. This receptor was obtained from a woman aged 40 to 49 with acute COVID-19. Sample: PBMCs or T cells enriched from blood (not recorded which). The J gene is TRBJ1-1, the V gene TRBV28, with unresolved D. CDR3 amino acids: CASSPVDEDTEAFF. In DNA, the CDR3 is TGTGCCAGCAGTCCGGTAGATGAGGACACTGAAGCTTTCTTT.